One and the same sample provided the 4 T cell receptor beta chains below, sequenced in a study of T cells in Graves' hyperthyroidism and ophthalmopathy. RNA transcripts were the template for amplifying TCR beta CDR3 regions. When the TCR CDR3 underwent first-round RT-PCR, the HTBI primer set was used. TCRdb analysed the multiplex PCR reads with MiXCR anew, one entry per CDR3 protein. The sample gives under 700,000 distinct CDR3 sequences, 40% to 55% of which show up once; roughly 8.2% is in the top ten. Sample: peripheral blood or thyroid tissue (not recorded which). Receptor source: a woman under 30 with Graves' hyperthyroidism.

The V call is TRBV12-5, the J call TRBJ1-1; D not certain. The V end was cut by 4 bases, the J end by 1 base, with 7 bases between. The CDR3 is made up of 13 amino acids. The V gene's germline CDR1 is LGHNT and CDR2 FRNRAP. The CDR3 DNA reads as TGTGCTAGTGGTTCCCGGACGAACACTGAAGCTTTCTTT. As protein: CASGSRTNTEAFF.

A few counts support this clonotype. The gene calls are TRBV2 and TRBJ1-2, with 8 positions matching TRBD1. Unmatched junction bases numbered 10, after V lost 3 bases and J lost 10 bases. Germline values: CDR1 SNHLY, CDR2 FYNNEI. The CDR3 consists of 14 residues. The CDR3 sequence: CASSDPAGQGVYTF. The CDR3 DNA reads TGTGCCAGCAGTGATCCGGCCGGACAGGGCGTCTACACCTTC.

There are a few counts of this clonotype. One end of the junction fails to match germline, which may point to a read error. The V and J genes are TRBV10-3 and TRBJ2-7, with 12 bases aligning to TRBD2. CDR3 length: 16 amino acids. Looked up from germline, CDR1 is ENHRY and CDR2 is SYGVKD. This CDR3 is CASSPGLAGLTYEQYF. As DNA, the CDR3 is TGTGCCAGCAGTCCGGGACTAGCGGGTCTTACCTACGAGCAGTACTTC.

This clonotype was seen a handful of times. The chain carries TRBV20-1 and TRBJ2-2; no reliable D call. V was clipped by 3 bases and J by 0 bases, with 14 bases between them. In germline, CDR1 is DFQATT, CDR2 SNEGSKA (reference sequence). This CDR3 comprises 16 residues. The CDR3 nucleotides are TGCAGTGCTAGGCGTGTGCCCCTTACGAACACCGGGGAGCTGTTTTTT. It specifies CSARRVPLTNTGELFF.